The clone carrying this T cell receptor (beta chain) appeared once. The data belong to a study of PD-L1 blockade in urothelial cancer. Study-wide background: Samples of blood were analyzed 3 weeks (second dose) and 6 weeks after treatment start. T cells were recovered from blood samples at a median of approximately 150,000.

Sequenced by immunoSEQ multiplex PCR; TCRdb stores in-frame clones only, minus some. This table holds some 31,000 clones, about 80% found once. The CDR3 sequence is 16 residues long. CDR1 SGHTA and CDR2 FQGTGA come from the germline V gene. Germline trimming cut 5 bases from V and 5 bases from J; bases unmatched to any gene: 6. Time point meaning: peripheral blood 6 weeks after treatment start. Locally advanced or metastatic urothelial carcinoma was present in patients. This clonotype originated in a man aged 65-85 years with urothelial cancer. The sample consisted of PBMCs, taken around atezolizumab (anti-PD-L1) treatment. The V and J genes are TRBV7-3 and TRBJ2-2; 12 positions agree with TRBD2. This chain's CDR3 is CASSQTSGGGTGELFF. The CDR3 region has the DNA TGTGCCAGCAGCCAGACTAGCGGGGGCGGGACCGGGGAGCTGTTTTTT.